A selection of T cell receptor beta chains follows, all from one sample in a study of cytomegalovirus exposure and HLA in healthy donors. Assay: immunoSEQ multiplex PCR; the TCRdb copy retains only in-frame clones and omits some. The sample contains some 120,000 clones, roughly 74% of which appear only once. Sequenced input: PBMCs. The receptors originated from a woman aged 25 to 39 in good health and CMV-seronegative. CDR3s leave out the opening cysteine and the closing phenylalanine or tryptophan.

v_call cdr3_aa
TRBV7-8 ASSLTTDNQPQH
TRBV6-1 ASRQGVQPQH
TRBV7-9 ASSPFSGGLQETQY
TRBV29-1 SVALQGNSNQPQH
TRBV5-8 ASSPIGFQPQH
TRBV6-5 ASSRQGRTEAF
TRBV19 ASTRGANEQF
TRBV25-1 ASSESFRAGVETQY
TRBV11-1 ASSLGTGAEAF
TRBV5-1 ASSPDRDKAEAF
TRBV9 ASSVGEHEQY
TRBV6-1 ASIWQQGSYEQY
TRBV18 ASSPTGLQGTEAF
TRBV4-3 ASSQVIGYQPQH
TRBV18 ASSPPLRTGTGNTIY
TRBV29-1 SVVGVDTQY
TRBV28 ASSSLGGGSYEQY
TRBV9 ASSVERGVNTEAF
TRBV18 ASSPGQGEIYEQY
TRBV6-1 ASSALQGGPQH
TRBV7-6 ASSLDERGTSGYNEQF
TRBV5-1 ASSLQPPLRDTEAF
TRBV5-4 ASSLQGWETQY
TRBV4-2 ASSQEGTGGSYEQY
TRBV5-1 ASSLETGDYGYT
TRBV2 ASSDLGDYGYT
TRBV27 ASSLLTGTGYTEAF
TRBV5-6 ASSARATDPYEQY
TRBV20-1 SADRECEQF
TRBV7-2 ASRGGATETQY
TRBV7-8 ASSSRALDDRVSNVGYT
TRBV18 ASSPVVAHESTDTQY
TRBV6-5 ASSSGWNTEAF
TRBV6-1 ASSEGQGGSLATNEKLF
TRBV19 ASSIGDSAEAF
TRBV7-9 ASSATGDPYGYT
TRBV18 ASSFDRASNQPQH
TRBV5-1 ASCLGGPDNSPLH
TRBV14 ASSQDAGGISEQY
TRBV29-1 SVELRGMNTEAF
TRBV28 ASSFSWGNSPLH
TRBV2 ASSDQMTGGHQPQH
TRBV5-1 ASSLGTSDTYEQY
TRBV5-1 ASSRGHMNTEAF
TRBV9 ASSVGQGDNEKLF
TRBV12-5 ASTSTDTQY
TRBV10-3 ATGGGIFSGNTIY
TRBV15 ATSRDLGSRDEQF